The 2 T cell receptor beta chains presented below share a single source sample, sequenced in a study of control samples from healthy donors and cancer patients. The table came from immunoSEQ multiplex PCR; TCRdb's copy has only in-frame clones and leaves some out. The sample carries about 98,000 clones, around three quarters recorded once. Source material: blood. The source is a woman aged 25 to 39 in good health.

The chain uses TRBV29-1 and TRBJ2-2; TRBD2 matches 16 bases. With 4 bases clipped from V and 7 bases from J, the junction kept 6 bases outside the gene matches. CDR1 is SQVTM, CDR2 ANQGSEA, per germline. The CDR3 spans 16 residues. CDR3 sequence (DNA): TGCAGCGTTGTGGGGACTAGCGGGGGGGCCCACGGGGAGCTGTTTTTT. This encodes CSVVGTSGGAHGELFF.

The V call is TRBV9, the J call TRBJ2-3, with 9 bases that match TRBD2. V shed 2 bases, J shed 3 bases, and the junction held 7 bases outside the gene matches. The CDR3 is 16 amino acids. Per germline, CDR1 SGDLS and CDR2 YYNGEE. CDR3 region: CASSVTPGLATDTQYF. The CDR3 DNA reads TGTGCCAGCAGCGTGACGCCGGGACTAGCAACAGATACGCAGTATTTT.